These 10 T cell receptor beta chains share one sample of origin, sequenced in a study of blood T cell repertoires in COVID-19. Clones were read by immunoSEQ multiplex PCR, and TCRdb kept only the in-frame ones, dropping some. Among about 150,000 clones listed, roughly four fifths were seen once. Sample: peripheral blood. The receptors come from a human donor with acute or convalescent COVID-19. The donor label of this sample is uncertain.

This clone was seen a single time. The rearrangement links TRBV7-9 to TRBJ2-7, with TRBD1 matching 9 bases. Germline-derived CDR1 and CDR2 are SEHNR and FQNEAQ (reference sequence). The length of the CDR3 is 17 residues. The V and J ends lost 5 bases and 5 bases, in that order; junction bases with no gene match: 16. The CDR3 coding sequence is TGTGCCAGCAGCCTTTCTGGGACAGGGCGGAGGTCCCACGAGCAGTACTTC. Its translation: CASSLSGTGRRSHEQYF.

This clone turned up a few times. The chain uses TRBV5-6 and TRBJ1-2; D remains ambiguous. V gave up 3 bases and J gave up 1 base, with 13 bases separating them. Germline loops: CDR1 SGHDT, CDR2 YYEEEE. This CDR3 has 15 amino acids. The CDR3 protein is CASSSRMAGNYGYTF. In DNA, the CDR3 is TGTGCCAGCAGCTCCCGAATGGCGGGTAACTATGGCTACACCTTC. Together with reference TRBV5-6 and TRBJ1-2, the CDR3 gives the full variable domain: DAGVTQSPTHLIKTRGQQVTLRCSPKSGHDTVSWYQQALGQGPQFIFQYYEEEERQRGNFPDRFSGHQFPNYSSELNVNALLLGDSALYLCASSSRMAGNYGYTFGSGTRLTVV.

The chain carries TRBV10-3 and TRBJ2-7; 9 bases agree with TRBD1. V lost 6 bases to trimming and J lost 5 bases; unmatched junction nucleotides: 5. Germline lookup yields CDR1 ENHRY and CDR2 SYGVKD. The CDR3 spans 13 residues. As DNA, the CDR3 is TGTGCCATCAGACGGACAGGGGACCACGAGCAGTACTTC. Its translation: CAIRRTGDHEQYF.

J is TRBJ2-1 and V is TRBV2; 9 positions agree with TRBD2. This CDR3 comprises 14 residues. Germline loops: CDR1 SNHLY, CDR2 FYNNEI. J was trimmed by 8 bases and V by 1 base; bases with no gene match: 3. The CDR3: CASSEGRGGYEQFF. In DNA form, the CDR3 reads TGTGCCAGCAGTGAAGGGCGGGGGGGCTATGAGCAGTTCTTC.

The chain combines TRBV4-2 with TRBJ2-1, with TRBD2 as a possible D gene (5 bases). This CDR3 is 14 amino acids long. Germline CDR1 is LGHNA and CDR2 is YNFKEQ. V was pared by 2 bases and J by 4 bases, with 9 bases between. CDR3: CASSQSTGYNEQFF. The CDR3 nucleotides are TGTGCCAGCAGCCAATCGACGGGGTACAATGAGCAGTTCTTC.

The J gene is TRBJ2-1, the V gene TRBV4-1; TRBD2 matches at 11 bases. Trimming cost V 0 bases and J 8 bases; bases outside gene matches: 6. Germline-derived CDR1 and CDR2 are MGHRA and YSYEKL. This CDR3 spans 16 amino acids. CDR3: CASSQETSGGIDEQFF. The CDR3, as DNA: TGCGCCAGCAGCCAAGAAACTAGCGGGGGCATAGATGAGCAGTTCTTC.

This chain links TRBV6-5 with TRBJ1-2, with no clear D. The CDR3 loop spans 14 amino acids. The germline V and J ends were trimmed by 10 bases and 3 bases, with 18 bases remaining between them. CDR1 and CDR2 (germline): MNHEY, SVGAGI. The CDR3 DNA follows: TGTGCCACCACCGCCCCCGGACTGTACTATGGCTACACCTTC. This codes for CATTAPGLYYGYTF.

This chain uses TRBV4-2 with TRBJ2-5, with D possibly being TRBD2 (5 bases). The germline V gene has CDR1 LGHNA and CDR2 YNFKEQ. V gave up 0 bases and J gave up 2 bases, with 13 bases separating them. There are 16 residues in the CDR3. The CDR3 reads CASSQERAASQETQYF. As DNA, the CDR3 is TGTGCCAGCAGCCAAGAGAGGGCGGCAAGTCAAGAGACCCAGTACTTC.

The rearrangement links TRBV6-6 to TRBJ2-7; weak D call: TRBD1 (5 bases). V lost 5 bases and J 1 base, leaving 12 bases between the germline ends. This CDR3 has 14 residues. The germline V gene has CDR1 MNHNY and CDR2 SVGAGI (reference sequence). The CDR3 here is CASSAMTVSYEQYF. Written as DNA, the CDR3 is TGTGCCAGCAGTGCAATGACAGTTTCCTACGAGCAGTACTTC.

The sample holds one count of this clone. The chain uses TRBV19 and TRBJ2-1; 9 nucleotides line up with TRBD2. Germline V gene data show CDR1 as LNHDA and CDR2 as SQIVND (reference sequence). J was trimmed by 0 bases and V by 3 bases; bases with no gene match: 9. The CDR3 runs 18 residues. CDR3 in amino acids: CASSISSGGFPSYNEQFF. The CDR3 bases are TGTGCCAGTAGTATTTCAAGCGGGGGGTTTCCCTCCTACAATGAGCAGTTCTTC.